This TCR beta chain was observed in a study of T cells in Graves' hyperthyroidism and ophthalmopathy (dated 2019 in TCRdb). For the study in its entirety: Peripheral blood samples were taken at initial diagnosis, before any treatment was given. TCR V-J signatures able to tell the groups apart were searched for in a discovery cohort of about a hundred patients, of whom 43 had Graves' ophthalmopathy and around 56 had stable Graves' hyperthyroidism. Whether ophthalmopathy could be predicted prospectively was tested in an independent validation cohort made up of roughly 19 hyperthyroidism patients plus 17 patients who later progressed to ophthalmopathy. The approximately 100 discovery patients were randomly divided into training and test sets at a 7:3 ratio. Thyroid tissue and blood T-cell repertoires from roughly six Graves' hyperthyroidism patients were also compared in the study. After sampling, hyperthyroidism patients received methimazole starting at 30 mg daily, and ophthalmopathy patients received high-dose intravenous methylprednisolone. The paper reports TCR Vbeta CDR3 sequencing of some 140 peripheral blood samples: under 45 ophthalmopathy, approximately 74 hyperthyroidism and approximately 17 progressor patients. What the work shows at the level of the full study, not this receptor alone: Sample size was not statistically predetermined, and blinding of investigators to group allocation was not performed. In validation, the model predicted progression to ophthalmopathy a median of about 6 months before onset, with approximately 70% sensitivity and about 72% specificity. A model built on a 13 V-J signature distinguished ophthalmopathy from stable hyperthyroidism, reaching about 88% sensitivity and under 84% specificity in cross-validation and 80%/75% in testing. Most expanded thyroid clonotypes (frequency above 0.001) were also detected in blood, suggesting blood repertoires may reflect thyroid immune responses.

This clonotype was counted a few times. What antigen it recognizes has not been identified. Qualities for individual bases were not recorded, and no much larger clone is one base off. Compared with germline, V lacks 3 bases and J lacks 6 bases; bases without a gene match: 13. The germline V gene encodes CDR1 SGHTA and CDR2 FQGNSA. Counted from cysteine to phenylalanine, this CDR3 has 16 amino acids. The kept DNA is CDR3 alone, 48 bases in frame from the first base. The TCR beta CDR3 regions were amplified from the RNA transcripts. The TCR CDR3 was subjected to a first round of RT-PCR using the HTBI primer set and the Qiagen OneStep RT-PCR kit. The libraries were constructed in a second round of multiplex PCR and then size-selected and purified. The libraries were sequenced on an Illumina HiSeq2000 using paired-end 100 bp reads. As for the original processing: Raw data were processed with SOAPnuke, discarding reads with adapters, uncalled bases, mean Phred below 15, or no exact constant-primer or identifier match. High-quality paired reads were merged with COPE v1.2.5, and unique nucleotide sequences were defined as clonotypes. Clonotypes were aligned to IMGT TRBV, TRBD and TRBJ reference segments using MiTCR v1.1. Only V-J combinations with frequency above 0.0001, covering about 99% of repertoires, were analysed. A TCS score was defined as the ratio between F50 (clonal expansion) and ExV (chaos), using BLOSUM62-based TCRdist between CDR3 peptides within each V-J. Welch's t-statistics and random forest reduced around 520 V-J features to 10 to 15, which were used in a naive Bayes classifier (R e1071). TCRdb reprocessed the public reads (quality trimming at Q25 with fastp, clone calling with MiXCR) and kept in-frame beta chains. Every CDR3 protein is listed once, alongside the most common genes and DNA of its rows. The V and J calls were determined by TCRdb, not by the authors. The sample table records some 550,000 distinct CDR3 sequences; approximately 15% of these occur just once. Together, the top ten hold around 3.5% of the sample.

Moderately to severely active disease, a Clinical Activity Score of at least 3, a NOSPECS grade of at least 4, and a duration under 3 months were present in ophthalmopathy patients. The study excluded patients with uncontrolled infections, other autoimmune diseases, pregnancy or lactation. Clinical symptoms, serum thyroxine and TRAb, thyroid ultrasound, and orbital computed tomography formed the basis for the diagnoses. PBMCs were isolated from 10 ml of fresh peripheral blood by Ficoll-Paque density gradient centrifugation. Total RNA was extracted using Trizol reagent, and RNA quality was assessed on an Agilent 2100 Bioanalyzer.

The sequenced sample consisted of blood. The source of this sequence is a woman between 35 and 50 years old with Graves' ophthalmopathy. The chain links TRBV7-2 with TRBJ2-7, and 8 junction bases match TRBD1. CDR3 reads: CASSFALGQGAAEQYF. The sequenced DNA: TGTGCCAGCAGCTTTGCATTGGGGCAGGGGGCGGCCGAGCAGTACTTC.